One and the same sample provided the 28 T cell receptor beta chains below, sequenced in a study of PD-1 blockade in classical Hodgkin lymphoma. Some clones are missing from TCRdb's copy, which holds only in-frame ones; the method was immunoSEQ multiplex PCR. Found here are thousands of clones, roughly half of them singletons; the top ten hold roughly 15%. All trial patients relapsed after autologous stem cell transplantation. After PBMCs were thawed, their CD8+ T cells were isolated by magnetic negative selection. The sequencing used CD8+ T cells from blood, collected at baseline. The receptors were gathered from a human donor with classical Hodgkin lymphoma.

This clone has only a few counts. This same CDR3 is encoded by further DNA sequences in the sample. The genes are TRBV6-5 and TRBJ2-5; the D call may be TRBD1 or TRBD2 (5 bases each). Germline CDR1 MNHEY, CDR2 SVGAGI. CDR3 length: 13 amino acids. Trimming stripped 2 bases from V and 4 bases from J, with 8 bases between. The CDR3 DNA is TGTGCCAGCAGTTACGGGGGTTCAGAGACCCAGTACTTC. Translated, it gives CASSYGGSETQYF.

V and J are TRBV9 and TRBJ2-1; 9 bases align to TRBD2. The CDR3 is 14 amino acids. The V and J ends lost 2 bases and 6 bases, in that order; junction bases with no gene match: 3. Germline CDR1 SGDLS, CDR2 YYNGEE. In nucleotides, the CDR3 is TGTGCCAGCAGCGTGGCGGGAGGGGTCAATGAGCAGTTCTTC. It is translated as CASSVAGGVNEQFF.

This clone was observed a few times. This chain uses TRBV7-8 with TRBJ2-7; D call uncertain. In germline, CDR1 is SGHVS, CDR2 FQNEAQ. V was trimmed by 6 bases and J by 3 bases, leaving 12 bases between them. The CDR3 covers 13 residues. For the CDR3, the DNA is TGTGCCAGCAGTCACTCGCGCGTCTACGAGCAGTACTTC. It is translated as CASSHSRVYEQYF. The full variable domain, its missing parts supplied by reference TRBV7-8 and TRBJ2-7, is GAGVSQSPRYKVAKRGQDVALRCDPISGHVSLFWYQQALGQGPEFLTYFQNEAQLDKSGLPSDRFFAERPEGSVSTLKIQRTQQEDSAVYLCASSHSRVYEQYFGPGTRLTVT.

A single count supports this clone. CDR3 DNA sequence: TGTGCCAGCAGTTCGCCCATTAATGAGCAGTTCTTC. It specifies CASSSPINEQFF. V is TRBV27 and J is TRBJ2-1; unclear D gene. Trimming removed 4 bases at V and 7 bases at J, with 8 bases between. Germline V lookup: CDR1 MNHEY, CDR2 SMNVEV (reference sequence). The CDR3 sequence is 12 residues long.

The chain uses TRBV16 and TRBJ1-2, with TRBD1 identical over 9 bases. Per germline, CDR1 KGHSY and CDR2 FQNENV. This CDR3 comprises 16 residues. After removal of 0 bases from V and 3 bases from J, the junction contained 5 bases not matched to a gene. This CDR3 is CASSQSGTGWDYGYTF. DNA for the CDR3: TGTGCCAGCAGCCAATCCGGGACAGGGTGGGACTATGGCTACACCTTC.

In this sample, this clone turned up a few times. The V call is TRBV6-1, the J call TRBJ1-2; tentatively, D is TRBD1 (5 bases). CDR3 length: 13 residues. V was clipped by 4 bases and J by 2 bases, with 8 bases between them. The germline V gene encodes CDR1 MNHNS and CDR2 SASEGT. This CDR3 is CASSVAGNYGYTF. The CDR3 nucleotides are TGTGCCAGCAGTGTCGCAGGGAACTATGGCTACACCTTC.

In this sample, this clone turned up once. The rearrangement uses TRBV11-2 and TRBJ2-7, with 11 positions matching TRBD2. This CDR3 contains 15 residues. Germline values: CDR1 SGHAT, CDR2 FQNNGV. The V segment lost 5 bases and the J segment 6 bases; nucleotides outside the gene matches: 9. The CDR3 DNA reads TGTGCCAGCAGCGAATCACTAGCGGGAGCAGTCGAGCAGTACTTC. Translation: CASSESLAGAVEQYF.

The gene calls are TRBV27 and TRBJ2-5; 11 nucleotides line up with TRBD2. Judging by the DNA end, TRBJ2-7 fits better; the J call may be wrong. This CDR3 has 14 amino acids. The germline V gene has CDR1 MNHEY and CDR2 SMNVEV (reference sequence). CDR3 residues: CASSLTSGGYEQYF. CDR3 DNA sequence: TGTGCCAGCAGTTTAACTAGCGGGGGCTACGAGCAGTACTTC.

This clone is medium-sized in the sample. The rearrangement uses TRBV5-5 and TRBJ2-7, with 8 nucleotides matching TRBD1. V lost 4 bases, J lost 3 bases, and 9 bases stayed unmatched. The CDR3 is 15 residues long. Per germline, CDR1 SGHKS and CDR2 YYEKEE (reference sequence). CDR3 sequence reads: CASSAGTGGFYEQYF. The CDR3 nucleotides are TGTGCCAGCAGCGCCGGGACAGGCGGCTTCTACGAGCAGTACTTC.

This clone has only one observation. The CDR3: CASRYRGHFPSAYNEQFF. In DNA form, the CDR3 reads TGTGCCAGCAGGTACAGGGGGCATTTTCCCTCAGCCTACAATGAGCAGTTCTTC. V usage is TRBV28 and J usage is TRBJ2-1, with TRBD1 matching 9 bases. J lost 2 bases, V lost 6 bases, and 14 bases had no gene match. The CDR3 length is 18 residues. CDR1 is MDHEN, CDR2 SYDVKM, per germline.

V gene TRBV19 combines with J gene TRBJ2-1; D ambiguous. The CDR3 covers 15 residues. The V end was cut by 1 base, the J end by 4 bases, with 11 bases between. The germline CDR1 and CDR2 sequences are LNHDA and SQIVND (reference sequence). Here the CDR3 reads CASSIGVHPYNEQFF. CDR3 nucleotide sequence: TGTGCCAGTAGTATAGGTGTACATCCATACAATGAGCAGTTCTTC.

The chain has TRBV27 and TRBJ2-7; the D gene is possibly TRBD1 (5 bases). V was shortened by 5 bases and J by 3 bases, with 17 bases between the two germline ends. CDR1 is MNHEY, CDR2 SMNVEV, per germline (reference sequence). CDR3 length equals 15 residues. The CDR3 DNA sequence: TGTGCCAGCAGTACCGGAGCAGGGTCTCTCTACGAGCAGTACTTC. Translated: CASSTGAGSLYEQYF.

The CDR3, as DNA: TGTGCCAGCAGTTCATTAAACCAAGAGACCCAGTACTTC. Translated, it gives CASSSLNQETQYF. The gene calls are TRBV28 and TRBJ2-5; D is unresolved. V dropped 4 bases and J dropped 0 bases, with 6 bases sitting between them. The CDR3 contains 13 residues. Germline loops: CDR1 MDHEN, CDR2 SYDVKM. Full variable domain (remainder filled in from reference TRBV28 and TRBJ2-5): DVKVTQSSRYLVKRTGEKVFLECVQDMDHENMFWYRQDPGLGLRLIYFSYDVKMKEKGDIPEGYSVSREKKERFSLILESASTNQTSMYLCASSSLNQETQYFGPGTRLLVL.

This clone was seen only a few times. The rearrangement joins TRBV10-2 to TRBJ1-4, with TRBD1 matching over 10 bases. After removal of 2 bases from V and 7 bases from J, the junction contained 4 bases not matched to a gene. CDR1 is WSHSY and CDR2 is SAAADI in the germline V gene. The CDR3 is 15 residues long. The chain's CDR3 is CASSERTGGSEKLFF. For the CDR3, the DNA is TGCGCCAGCAGTGAGAGGACAGGGGGAAGTGAAAAACTGTTTTTT.

This clone appeared once. V gene TRBV4-1 combines with J gene TRBJ2-7; D gene ambiguous. Germline V gives CDR1 MGHRA, CDR2 YSYEKL. This CDR3 is 14 amino acids long. The germline V and J ends were trimmed by 2 bases and 0 bases, with 8 bases remaining between them. The DNA for the CDR3 is TGCGCCAGCAGCCAAAGTGACCGCTCCTACGAGCAGTACTTC. Its protein product is CASSQSDRSYEQYF.

This clone was recorded a few times. The rearrangement links TRBV7-9 to TRBJ2-7; TRBD2 is a possible D gene (5 bases). The CDR3 is 14 amino acids. Trimming removed 1 base from V and 3 bases from J, with 10 bases in between. CDR1 is SEHNR, CDR2 FQNEAQ, per germline (reference sequence). As DNA, the CDR3 is TGTGCCAGCAGCTTAGGGACTGTTCTCTACGAGCAGTACTTC. This sequence encodes CASSLGTVLYEQYF.

The chain combines TRBV29-1 with TRBJ2-1; 7 bases are shared with TRBD2. The V gene's germline CDR1 is SQVTM and CDR2 ANQGSEA. The CDR3 loop spans 17 amino acids. Losses at the gene ends were 7 bases for V and 3 bases for J; bases not matched to a gene: 18. As DNA, the CDR3 is TGCAGCGCCCCCTTCAGCGGGTTGGGGGGGATCTACAATGAGCAGTTCTTC. Amino acids: CSAPFSGLGGIYNEQFF.

The chain links TRBV7-7 to TRBJ2-5; D is uncertain. V was pared by 5 bases and J by 6 bases, with 13 bases between. Germline-derived CDR1 and CDR2 are SSHAT and FNYEAQ (reference sequence). This CDR3 region has 13 residues. CDR3: CASSRMLGKTQYF. CDR3 DNA sequence: TGTGCCAGCAGCCGAATGTTGGGTAAGACCCAGTACTTC.

The chain links TRBV7-9 to TRBJ1-5; D call uncertain. Between the trimmed V and J ends, which lost 0 bases and 1 base, there was a span of 13 bases. The CDR3 sequence is 17 residues long. Germline V lookup: CDR1 SEHNR, CDR2 FQNEAQ (reference sequence). DNA of the CDR3: TGTGCCAGCAGCTTAGCGCAAGGAGGGTTGAGCAATCAGCCCCAGCATTTT. It encodes CASSLAQGGLSNQPQHF. Filled out from reference TRBV7-9 and TRBJ1-5, the complete variable domain reads DTGVSQNPRHKITKRGQNVTFRCDPISEHNRLYWYRQTLGQGPEFLTYFQNEAQLEKSRLLSDRFSAERPKGSFSTLEIQRTEQGDSAMYLCASSLAQGGLSNQPQHFGDGTRLSIL.

This clone ranks as medium-sized. The genes are TRBV27 and TRBJ2-7; no reliable D call. CDR3 length equals 14 residues. Germline lookup yields CDR1 MNHEY and CDR2 SMNVEV (reference sequence). With 3 bases removed from V and 6 bases from J, the gap between germline ends came to 15 bases. In DNA form, the CDR3 reads TGTGCCAGCAGTTTTGTCGGACCTCCGGCCGAGCAGTACTTC. This encodes CASSFVGPPAEQYF.

V is TRBV4-1 and J is TRBJ2-3, with D hard to call. The germline CDR1 and CDR2 sequences are MGHRA and YSYEKL. The CDR3 runs to 14 residues. The germline V and J ends were trimmed by 0 bases and 4 bases, with 8 bases remaining between them. Here the CDR3 DNA reads TGCGCCAGCAGCCAAGAACTAACCGCAGATACGCAGTATTTT. This sequence encodes CASSQELTADTQYF.

This chain joins TRBV27 and TRBJ1-2, with TRBD1 as a possible D gene (5 bases). There are 14 residues in the CDR3. Germline CDR1 is MNHEY and CDR2 is SMNVEV (reference sequence). Trimming left V 5 bases short and J 5 bases short, with 15 bases between. The CDR3 coding sequence is TGTGCCAGCAGTCAGGACCGACAGCAATATGGCTACACCTTC. This sequence encodes CASSQDRQQYGYTF.

The chain carries TRBV27 and TRBJ2-3; D tentatively reads TRBD1 or TRBD2 (5 bases each). Germline-derived CDR1 and CDR2 are MNHEY and SMNVEV (reference sequence). V shed 4 bases and J shed 4 bases, with 21 bases lying between them. The CDR3 length is 17 residues. This CDR3 is CASSWLGTAGNPDTQYF. Here the CDR3 DNA reads TGTGCCAGCAGTTGGCTTGGGACGGCCGGCAACCCAGATACGCAGTATTTT.

This clone has a handful of counts. The chain joins TRBV2 to TRBJ1-6, with a possible D match to TRBD1 (5 bases). Germline CDR1 SNHLY, CDR2 FYNNEI. The CDR3 spans 14 residues. The ends were cut back, 6 bases at V and 10 bases at J, with 16 bases in the middle. The CDR3: CASSGGTLTSPLHF. The CDR3 DNA follows: TGTGCCAGCAGCGGGGGGACGCTGACCTCACCCCTCCACTTT. Full variable domain (remainder filled in from reference TRBV2 and TRBJ1-6): EPEVTQTPSHQVTQMGQEVILRCVPISNHLYFYWYRQILGQKVEFLVSFYNNEISEKSEIFDDQFSVERPDGSNFTLKIRSTKLEDSAMYFCASSGGTLTSPLHFGNGTRLTVT.

This chain links TRBV28 with TRBJ2-7, with TRBD1 matching over 7 bases. V shed 4 bases, J shed 3 bases, and the junction held 3 bases outside the gene matches. CDR1 is MDHEN and CDR2 is SYDVKM in the germline V gene. The CDR3 runs to 13 residues. CDR3 coding DNA: TGTGCCAGCAGTTACAGGGGCGACTACGAGCAGTACTTC. Its translation: CASSYRGDYEQYF.

This clone was detected only a few times. The chain couples TRBV5-6 to TRBJ2-7; 8 nucleotides agree with TRBD1. The CDR3 length is 12 residues. V shed 2 bases and J 6 bases; nucleotides not matched to a gene: 1. Germline V gives CDR1 SGHDT, CDR2 YYEEEE. The CDR3 DNA reads TGTGCCAGCAGCTTAGACAGGGGCGAGCAGTACTTC. Its translation: CASSLDRGEQYF.

This clone is large. This sequence joins TRBV7-6 and TRBJ2-5; a weak D match, TRBD2 (6 bases). V was pared by 2 bases and J by 1 base, with 17 bases between. Germline V gene lookup returns CDR1 SGHVS and CDR2 FNYEAQ. CDR3 length: 17 amino acids. The DNA for the CDR3 is TGTGCCAGCAGCTTATTAATAGCGGCCACCCCCCAAGAGACCCAGTACTTC. This gives the protein CASSLLIAATPQETQYF.

This clone has a handful of counts. V is TRBV2 and J is TRBJ1-1; D call uncertain. With 4 bases removed from V and 6 bases from J, the gap between germline ends came to 15 bases. CDR3 length equals 14 residues. Germline V gene sequence: CDR1 SNHLY, CDR2 FYNNEI. DNA for the CDR3: TGTGCCAGCAGTGGCCCGCCGGTTCGGGCTGAAGCTTTCTTT. Its translation is CASSGPPVRAEAFF.